Each of the 9 T cell receptor beta chains below was sequenced from the same sample in a study of T cell repertoires in cytomegalovirus infection. Each CDR3 protein is one row after TCRdb ran MiXCR on the reads. The repertoire has 550,000 to 850,000 distinct CDR3 sequences, 30% to 35% of them found once; the top ten carry roughly 18%. For these TCRs, the target antigens are not known. The specimen comprised cultured PBMCs, sampled from culture after CMV antigen stimulation. The receptor set was obtained from a human donor in good health (CMV status not recorded). Some clones in this sample may be carry-over from other donors' samples.

This clonotype turned up a few times. V gene TRBV20-1 combines with J gene TRBJ2-1; 11 bases fit TRBD2. The V gene end was trimmed by 6 bases and the J gene end by 6 bases; junction bases not matched to a gene: 7. Germline V gene lookup returns CDR1 DFQATT and CDR2 SNEGSKA (reference sequence). The CDR3 runs 14 residues. CDR3 sequence reads: CSAPNSGRANEQFF. Written as DNA, the CDR3 is TGCAGTGCCCCAAATAGCGGGAGGGCCAATGAGCAGTTCTTC.

Only a few counts were recorded for this clonotype. V usage is TRBV4-1 and J usage is TRBJ2-1, with 7 nucleotides matching TRBD1. Trimming at V came to 2 bases and at J to 0 bases, leaving 7 bases not matched to a gene. Germline assignment: CDR1 MGHRA and CDR2 YSYEKL. The CDR3 sequence is 17 residues long. The CDR3 coding sequence is TGCGCCAGCAGCCAAAGGGGCAGGGGGACCTCCTACAATGAGCAGTTCTTC. This gives the protein CASSQRGRGTSYNEQFF.

V and J are TRBV12-5 and TRBJ1-1; D may be TRBD1 (5 bases). The CDR3 covers 14 residues. The V end was cut by 5 bases, the J end by 7 bases, with 17 bases between. The germline V gene encodes CDR1 LGHNT and CDR2 FRNRAP. The CDR3 DNA is TGTGCTAGTGGTCCACGTGTTCAGGGAAATGAAGCTTTCTTT. This gives the protein CASGPRVQGNEAFF.

The chain has TRBV12-3 or TRBV12-4 and TRBJ2-2, with 10 bases matching TRBD2. Trimming removed 8 bases from V and 3 bases from J; junction bases left unmatched: 3. The CDR3 spans 14 residues. Here the CDR3 reads CASVLAGYTGELFF. In nucleotides, the CDR3 is TGTGCCAGCGTACTAGCGGGATACACCGGGGAGCTGTTTTTT.

The DNA of the CDR3 is TGTGCCAGCAGCTTAGCACAGGCCCTGTACGAGCAGTACTTC. It encodes CASSLAQALYEQYF. The chain couples TRBV7-2 to TRBJ2-7, with D possibly matching TRBD1 (5 bases). The germline gives CDR1 SGHTA, CDR2 FQGNSA. The CDR3 contains 14 residues. The ends were cut back, 0 bases at V and 4 bases at J, with 10 bases in the middle. Supplemented by reference TRBV7-2 and TRBJ2-7, the full variable domain reads GAGVSQSPSNKVTEKGKDVELRCDPISGHTALYWYRQSLGQGLEFLIYFQGNSAPDKSGLPSDRFSAERTGGSVSTLTIQRTQQEDSAVYLCASSLAQALYEQYFGPGTRLTVT.

This clonotype occurred a few times. The chain couples TRBV4-3 to TRBJ1-4; possibly TRBD1 for D (6 bases). V lost 2 bases and J lost 4, with 14 bases in between. The germline CDR1 and CDR2 sequences are LGHNA and YSLEER. The CDR3 is made up of 16 amino acids. CDR3 loop: CASSQHPQGFNEKLFF. CDR3 nucleotide sequence: TGCGCCAGCAGCCAACATCCCCAGGGGTTTAATGAAAAACTGTTTTTT.

This clonotype was recorded a few times. The rearrangement links TRBV11-2 to TRBJ2-7, with TRBD2 identical over 7 bases. The CDR3 consists of 15 residues. V gave up 5 bases and J gave up 2 bases; unmatched junction bases: 9. Germline lookup yields CDR1 SGHAT and CDR2 FQNNGV. The CDR3 sequence: CASSTLREKPYEQYF. The CDR3 nucleotides are TGTGCCAGCAGCACCCTGCGGGAGAAGCCCTACGAGCAGTACTTC.

This clonotype has more than one count but fewer than ten. This chain connects TRBV6-5 to TRBJ2-1; the match to TRBD1 covers 7 bases. Trimming took 2 bases from V and 8 from J; bases not matched to a gene: 6. Germline lookup yields CDR1 MNHEY and CDR2 SVGAGI. The CDR3 totals 14 residues. CDR3 protein: CASSYAGTADEQFF. The CDR3 DNA reads TGTGCCAGCAGTTACGCTGGGACAGCAGATGAGCAGTTCTTC.

This rearrangement joins TRBV18 to TRBJ1-2; 7 bases agree with TRBD1. Germline CDR1 is KGHSH and CDR2 is LQKENI. This CDR3 spans 18 amino acids. V trimming: 1 base; J trimming: 0 bases; junction bases outside the gene matches: 11. The CDR3 spells CASSPLETGSLSNYGYTF. DNA for the CDR3: TGTGCCAGCTCACCACTGGAGACAGGGTCCCTTTCTAACTATGGCTACACCTTC.